Listed here is a single T cell receptor (beta chain). Its antigen is unknown. Within one base of it there is no much larger clone, and no base qualities were kept. The cohort was made up of 666 healthy bone marrow donors. Cohort members were all nominally healthy when sampled, although unrecorded immune exposures were likely present. Of the approximately 610 cohort members, about 280 had positive CMV serostatus and fewer than 400 had negative CMV serostatus, and CMV serostatus was not recorded for the donor. Each donor provided a peripheral blood sample, and peripheral blood mononuclear cells were used for TCR beta sequencing. The Qiagen DNeasy Blood Extraction Kit was used to extract genomic DNA from the blood cell samples. The data were taken from a study of cytomegalovirus exposure and HLA in healthy donors listed by TCRdb under 2017. A note on the overall study: An earlier analysis of approximately 550 of the donors reported approximately 290 Gb of sequence data and some 120 million unique TCR beta sequences from 150 million to 200 million T cells. An early release covering roughly 640 HLA-typed donors comprised about 300 gigabases of sequencing data and approximately 80 million unique TCR sequences. Of the roughly 400 genotyped donors, approximately 83% fell in the genetic ancestry cluster associated with self-reported Caucasian donors. The study aimed to test whether cataloging public T cell receptors could reveal signatures of past pathogen exposure. The T cell repertoires of several hundred subjects were profiled by immunosequencing and related to cytomegalovirus serostatus. A separate validation cohort of 100 to 150 different subjects was used in addition to the 666-subject first cohort. To predict cytomegalovirus infection status, the study combined high-throughput TCR immunosequencing, statistical association of individual TCRs with disease status, and machine learning. A later analysis re-analyzed previously published TCR beta repertoires from 666 donors and added high-resolution HLA genotyping to study TCR occurrence patterns. In the later analysis, no new phenotypic data were used to find candidate immune exposures; instead, reliance was placed on TCR beta sequences and their occurrence across donors. To decide whether each TCR beta V gene segment behaved as functional or pseudogenic, an earlier analysis of over 500 of the donors relied on high-throughput TCR beta sequencing. Donor age, sex, ethnicity and CMV serostatus were collected together with the repertoire data. Genome-wide SNP genotypes for about 65% of the 666 donors were used in a later genetic analysis, which treated that subset as a discovery cohort. Every repertoire in the discovery cohort had been generated on one and the same sequencing platform. HLA typing included class I and class II loci at four-digit resolution. Typing coverage varied by locus: roughly 629-640 donors for A, B, C, DRB1 and DQB1; under 550 for DQA1; some 610 for DPA1; around 490 for DPB1. Roughly 5 DR-DQ haplotypes were treated as single units for association and clustering because of strong linkage in the cohort. Among around 400 genotyped donors of the cohort, an average of roughly 230,000 unique TCR beta nucleotide sequences was sequenced per donor, of which about 18% were non-productive.

Looking up the germline V gene yields CDR1 SGHRS and CDR2 YFSETQ. V ends up 4 bases short and J 9 bases short, with an unmatched junction base count of 11. Spanning cysteine to phenylalanine, the CDR3 consists of 16 amino acids. The retained sequence is limited to the CDR3, 48 bases, with the frame set at the first base. Summary of the overall study and its limitations: Correlated functional status among segregating V segments might be attributable to linkage disequilibrium, but an unknown experimental factor could not be ruled out. A further reported finding was that TCR beta sequences accurately predicted the HLA-A and HLA-B alleles for most subjects in the first cohort. While some public TCRs were present in many individuals, most TCR sequences turned up only very rarely across donors. The cohort was sequenced for TCR beta chains only, and without alpha or paired-chain data the features that could be detected were limited. The sequencing pipeline was judged likely to have produced a cluster of highly shared sequence variants as a technical artifact. In both the original and validation cohorts, the classifier was reported to diagnose cytomegalovirus status with high specificity and sensitivity. Strong co-occurrence of HLA alleles, especially DR and DQ, made assigning TCR associations to individual alleles difficult. Some IMGT-functional V segments, including TRBV6-2 and TRBV6-3, could not be distinguished by the 87-base-pair reads and were therefore excluded. An earlier analysis of 450 to 750 of the donors showed that most TCR beta V segments appeared in productive rearrangements either about 87% or about 30% of the time, which broadly matched IMGT annotations. Roughly 15 rarely observed V segments, including chromosome 9 orphons, were excluded from the earlier analysis of some 590 of the donors because counts were too low. A later genetic analysis reported fewer N-insertions in productive TCRs among donors in an Asian-associated ancestry cluster than the roughly 700-donor mean. Specific HLA alleles were associated with 15,000 to 20,000 TCR beta sequences at a false discovery rate of 0.05 in a later analysis. Several of the top co-occurrence clusters appeared to be linked to parvovirus B19, influenza, CMV and Epstein-Barr virus, according to a later analysis. A later analysis found that TCR association rates varied across HLA loci, with DRB1 alleles showing the most associated TCRs and HLA-C alleles the fewest. V-gene and J-gene trimming of TCR beta chains was associated with a missense DCLRE1C variant in a later genetic analysis, and the association was replicated in an independent cohort. The study listed 164 TCR beta chains as associated with cytomegalovirus. Roughly uniform sequencing depth across donors was assumed in presence/absence analyses, although this assumption may not hold. A later analysis found that HLA-associated TCR beta chains were more clonally expanded and had lower generation probabilities than equally common non-associated chains. In vitro tests confirmed that three of the cytomegalovirus-associated TCR beta chains recognize cytomegalovirus antigens. According to a later analysis, most CMV-associated TCR beta chains appeared to be HLA-restricted, and the HLA associations seemed to be driven largely by CMV exposure. Immune exposure information for the cohort was limited to CMV serostatus. The authors suggested that the approach could potentially be extended to other disease states and immunological phenotypes. HLA typing was unavailable for some donors at each locus, so association tests used only the typed subset.

Preparation of the library involved the immunoSEQ multiplex PCR assay. A mixture of 60 forward primers for TCR Vbeta segments and 13 reverse primers for TCR Jbeta segments was used in the multiplex PCR. The CDR3 region of rearranged TCR beta genes was amplified from genomic DNA by a multiplex PCR assay. On the Illumina HiSeq System, the amplified TCR beta libraries were sequenced as 87-base-pair reads. Per the source publication's procedure: In a later analysis, 77 million or so unique TCR beta chains were counted across the 650 to 750 repertoires, and roughly 9.9 million of these chains were shared by at least two donors. To remove PCR and sequencing errors, raw reads were error-corrected and collapsed into unique sequences using a nearest-neighbor algorithm that merged closely related sequences. V, D and J gene segments were assigned by aligning CDR3 sequences to IMGT reference sequences. For a sequence to be retained, a match of at least six nucleotides to both a V gene segment and a J gene segment was required. A rearrangement counted as productive if the CDR3 had no stop codons and remained in frame with V and J, and every other rearrangement counted as non-productive. Following IMGT convention, CDR3 was defined as the stretch from the second conserved V-encoded cysteine up to the conserved J-encoded phenylalanine. In an earlier analysis of around 540 of the donors, sequences lacking an unambiguous match to a single V gene segment were excluded. In an earlier analysis of about 590 of the donors, a V segment was called functional when productive rearrangements were above 56.7%, and segregating when the standard deviation between donors exceeded 5%. A statistical classification framework was built to diagnose cytomegalovirus status from the catalog of TCR beta chain sequences. In a later analysis, TCR nucleotide sequences were compared against IMGT/GENE-DB human TR gene sequences so that V and J genes could be assigned. Using the TCRdist pipeline, a later analysis assigned CDR3 sequences along with most-parsimonious VDJ recombination scenarios. In a later analysis, each TCR beta chain was defined by its CDR3 amino acid sequence together with its V-gene family, and reads lacking a unique V-gene family were excluded. In a later analysis, fewer than 650 highly shared, low-generation-probability nucleotide sequences were removed to address suspected cross-contamination and a sequencing artifact. In a later analysis, a clonal expansion index for each public chain was calculated from normalized within-repertoire ranks of inferred template counts. In a later analysis, generation probabilities were computed with a VDJ recombination model fitted to out-of-frame rearrangements, and the resulting probabilities were checked against IGoR. A later analysis scored TCR-TCR, TCR-HLA and TCR-CMV co-occurrence with hypergeometric tests, applying a repertoire-size bias correction to TCR pairs. False discovery rates were estimated in a later analysis by permuting HLA or CMV assignments 20 times. In a later analysis, co-occurring TCRs were grouped using DBSCAN, and TCRdist sequence similarity was added for clustering within HLA-allele-positive subsets. Co-occurrence clustering excluded repertoires with fewer than 30,000 or more than 120,000 public chains, plus five with anomalous nucleotide sharing. TCRdb stores this immuneACCESS table with in-frame sequences only. Part of the clones is absent; in the studies checked, under half of the shortfall reflects unresolved V genes, and no reason is known for the rest. The DNA was the basis for D and trimming; V, J and clone size are from that table. The sample contains some 130,000 clones, around 77% of them found a single time. Of the sample, 4% to 5.5% falls within the top ten clones.

The TCR was taken from a man aged 25-40 years in good health. Specimen: PBMCs. The receptor chain draws on TRBV5-1 and TRBJ2-1; 12 bases in between match TRBD2. The DNA sequence reads TGCGCCAGCAGCCCTCACCTAGCGGGAGGGGTTGGTGAGCAGTTCTTC. This is translated as CASSPHLAGGVGEQFF.